These 13 T cell receptor beta chains originate from one sample sequenced in a study of blood T cells in healthy people across ages. The second PCR ran about 6 to 11 cycles with a sample-barcoded 5' primer and J-beta primers. TCRdb ran MiXCR on the 5' RACE reads and lists one entry per CDR3 protein. The sample lists over 750,000 distinct CDR3 sequences, 25% occurring once. These data were also reused for a study on T cells of mothers and their children.

Sample: blood. The receptors come from a boy under 18 in good health.

J is TRBJ1-4 and V is TRBV10-3; D may be TRBD1 (5 bases). Germline CDR1 and CDR2: ENHRY and SYGVKD. V lost 6 bases and J 8 bases, leaving 16 bases between the germline ends. The CDR3 is 14 amino acids. CDR3 DNA sequence: TGTGCCATCAGGGGAAGGGACCTAGGGGAAAAACTGTTTTTT. Residues: CAIRGRDLGEKLFF.

The CDR3: CASSLYGLGATDTQYF. The CDR3, as DNA: TGTGCCAGCAGCCTTTACGGACTAGGCGCCACAGATACGCAGTATTTT. The chain uses TRBV7-2 and TRBJ2-3; TRBD2 agrees at 7 bases. Per the germline V gene, CDR1 is SGHTA and CDR2 is FQGNSA. Trimming took 5 bases from V and 2 from J; bases not matched to a gene: 10. There are 16 residues in the CDR3.

This clonotype was observed once. The CDR3 loop reads CSAVRQGADEQFF. The CDR3 nucleotides are TGCAGTGCCGTGAGACAGGGGGCCGATGAGCAGTTCTTC. The chain employs TRBV20-1 and TRBJ2-1, with 10 bases matching TRBD1. The CDR3 sequence is 13 residues long. CDR1 is DFQATT and CDR2 is SNEGSKA in the germline V gene (reference sequence). Trimming cost V 6 bases and J 8 bases; bases outside gene matches: 7.

The sample holds a few counts of this clonotype. The chain employs TRBV6-5 and TRBJ2-3; TRBD2 aligns across 8 bases. After removal of 6 bases from V and 4 bases from J, the junction contained 6 bases not matched to a gene. This CDR3 is 14 amino acids long. From germline, CDR1 is MNHEY and CDR2 SVGAGI. The CDR3 DNA is TGTGCCAGCAGCCCCGGGGGGGTCCCAGATACGCAGTATTTT. The encoded protein is CASSPGGVPDTQYF.

The table lists this clonotype with a few counts. The chain is built from TRBV20-1 and TRBJ2-7; 9 bases are shared with TRBD1. The CDR3 length is 15 residues. Germline assignment: CDR1 DFQATT and CDR2 SNEGSKA (reference sequence). V shed 1 base and J 6 bases; nucleotides not matched to a gene: 10. CDR3 loop: CSARARTGEGSEQYF. CDR3 nucleotides: TGCAGTGCTAGAGCCAGGACAGGGGAAGGGTCCGAGCAGTACTTC.

This clonotype was found a few times. This chain links TRBV20-1 with TRBJ2-5, with 10 bases matching TRBD2. The CDR3 has 18 residues. J gave up 2 bases and V 3 bases, and 15 bases lay outside the gene matches. Germline CDR1 reads DFQATT; CDR2 reads SNEGSKA (reference sequence). The CDR3 nucleotides read TGCAGTGCTAGCCTGGTTTTTAGCGGGGGGCTACTACAAGAGACCCAGTACTTC. Amino acid sequence: CSASLVFSGGLLQETQYF.

This clonotype was observed a few times. The chain has TRBV20-1 and TRBJ2-5; D not certain. The germline gives CDR1 DFQATT, CDR2 SNEGSKA (reference sequence). The CDR3 is 14 residues long. Trimming removed 0 bases from V and 5 bases from J, with 13 bases in between. The CDR3 here is CSARDPQLTETQYF. In nucleotides, the CDR3 is TGCAGTGCTAGAGATCCCCAGCTTACGGAGACCCAGTACTTC.

This clonotype was seen a handful of times. The chain is built from TRBV29-1 and TRBJ2-5; TRBD1 matches at 9 bases. The trim removed 1 base at V and 9 bases at J, leaving 18 bases unmatched. Germline values: CDR1 SQVTM, CDR2 ANQGSEA. The length of the CDR3 is 17 residues. This chain's CDR3 is CSVEAAGTGQPRGPQYF. CDR3 DNA: TGCAGCGTTGAAGCTGCCGGGACAGGGCAACCTCGGGGGCCCCAGTACTTC.

In its sample, this clonotype was seen a few times. The CDR3: CASSPQGSMNTEAFF. CDR3 nucleotide sequence: TGTGCCAGCTCACCACAGGGATCCATGAACACTGAAGCTTTCTTT. V is TRBV18 and J is TRBJ1-1; the D is unclear. This CDR3 contains 15 residues. Deletions cut 1 base from V and 0 bases from J, with 9 bases between. From germline, CDR1 is KGHSH and CDR2 LQKENI.

There are a few counts of this clonotype. V and J are TRBV7-2 and TRBJ1-5; D might be TRBD1 (6 bases). Germline V gives CDR1 SGHTA, CDR2 FQGNSA. This CDR3 comprises 16 residues. Trimming cost V 5 bases and J 2 bases, with 16 bases left between them. DNA for the CDR3: TGTGCCAGCAGCCATGGCGGGGGCGGTGGCAATCAGCCCCAGCATTTT. Its translation is CASSHGGGGGNQPQHF.

This clonotype occurred a few times. V and J are TRBV3-1 and TRBJ2-2, with D unresolved. Germline CDR1 is LGHDT and CDR2 is YNNKEL (reference sequence). The V gene lost 0 bases and the J gene lost 0 bases, with 5 bases spanning the gap. The CDR3 extends over 15 amino acids. Here the CDR3 DNA reads TGTGCCAGCAGCCAAGAATGGCCGAACACCGGGGAGCTGTTTTTT. This gives the protein CASSQEWPNTGELFF.

The chain has TRBV4-3 and TRBJ1-4; TRBD1 aligns across 8 bases. CDR1 is LGHNA and CDR2 is YSLEER in the germline V gene. This CDR3 contains 17 residues. V trimming: 0 bases; J trimming: 8 bases; junction bases outside the gene matches: 11. CDR3 protein: CASSQDWARGHGEKLFF. In DNA, the CDR3 is TGCGCCAGCAGCCAAGATTGGGCCAGGGGGCATGGGGAAAAACTGTTTTTT.

This chain joins TRBV20-1 and TRBJ2-5; D call uncertain. The J call is in doubt because the DNA end fits TRBJ2-7 better. This CDR3 contains 12 residues. Germline values: CDR1 DFQATT, CDR2 SNEGSKA (reference sequence). The CDR3 protein is CSARDLGREQYF. The CDR3 nucleotides read TGCAGTGCTAGGGACCTAGGTCGCGAGCAGTACTTC.